What follows is one TCR beta chain and its context. The antigen is not known. An Oncomine TCR Beta short-read assay was used to sequence the DNA from cultured CD4+ T cells. From the PCR reads, TCRdb called clonotypes with MiXCR, one entry per CDR3 protein. There are roughly 14,000 distinct CDR3 sequences in the sample; about 38% occur only once, and around a fifth lies in the top ten. The sample comes from a study of vaccination and CD4 T cells after COVID-19. Treatment here: roughly ten-day PBMC culture with coronavirus spike peptide pools or control peptides (ViraFEST assay). This CDR3 comprises 13 residues. Losses at the gene ends were 5 bases for V and 5 bases for J; bases not matched to a gene: 3. Germline V gene data show CDR1 as SEHNR and CDR2 as FQNEAQ (reference sequence).

The sequence was obtained from a human donor with COVID-19. V usage is TRBV7-9 and J usage is TRBJ2-7; TRBD1 matches at 10 bases. Sequencing was performed on cultured CD4+ T cells from blood. The CDR3 loop reads CASSRTGGNEQYF. Here the CDR3 DNA reads TGTGCCAGCAGCCGGACAGGGGGAAACGAGCAGTACTTC.